Below, 5 T cell receptor beta chains from the same sample are listed, as sequenced in a study of blood T cell repertoires in COVID-19. Sequencing used immunoSEQ multiplex PCR; TCRdb keeps in-frame clones, though not all of them. The table has about 220,000 clones, 82% seen once. Sequencing was performed on peripheral blood. All receptors come from a woman older than 75 with acute or convalescent COVID-19.

This chain uses TRBV6-1 with TRBJ1-2, with TRBD1 matching over 9 bases. V gave up 2 bases and J gave up 5 bases; unmatched junction bases: 12. CDR1 and CDR2 (germline): MNHNS, SASEGT. The CDR3 is made up of 17 amino acids. The CDR3 region has the DNA TGTGCCAGCAGTGAACCGGGACAGGGCCTTAGGCCTTATGGCTACACCTTC. This codes for CASSEPGQGLRPYGYTF.

This rearrangement joins TRBV27 to TRBJ1-2; D call uncertain. CDR3 length equals 14 residues. Germline V gene data show CDR1 as MNHEY and CDR2 as SMNVEV (reference sequence). V lost 6 bases and J 4 bases, leaving 15 bases between the germline ends. DNA for the CDR3: TGTGCCAGCAGACGCCCGGGGAGCCTCTATGGCTACACCTTC. Translated, it gives CASRRPGSLYGYTF.

This sequence joins TRBV7-2 and TRBJ1-1, with D hard to call. Germline lookup yields CDR1 SGHTA and CDR2 FQGNSA. This CDR3 has 15 residues. Trimming stripped 5 bases from V and 4 bases from J, with 17 bases between. The CDR3 DNA sequence: TGTGCCAGCAGCCGCGCGGCCCTGGCGCCCACTGAAGCTTTCTTT. Protein: CASSRAALAPTEAFF.

DNA of the CDR3: TGTGCCAGCAGCCAAGCTCAAAGAGGACTAGCTTTCTTT. Its translation is CASSQAQRGLAFF. The rearrangement links TRBV3-1 (or the pseudogene TRBV3-2) to TRBJ1-1; D call uncertain. V was shortened by 1 base and J by 10 bases, with 13 bases between the two germline ends. Germline loops: CDR1 LGHDT, CDR2 YNNKEL (reference sequence). The CDR3 is made up of 13 amino acids.

The chain combines TRBV7-8 with TRBJ1-1; no clear D gene. V was pared by 1 base and J by 1 base, with 16 bases between. Germline CDR1 and CDR2: SGHVS and FQNEAQ. This CDR3 spans 17 amino acids. The CDR3 DNA is TGTGCCAGCAGCTTAGAGTTTATCGGTACCGCGAACACTGAAGCTTTCTTT. Translating it yields CASSLEFIGTANTEAFF.